Listed below are T cell receptor beta chains from one sample, sequenced in a study of cytomegalovirus exposure and HLA in healthy donors. Method: immunoSEQ multiplex PCR; TCRdb's copy keeps in-frame clones and lacks some. The table lists 130,000 to 150,000 clones, about 91% of them singletons. Material for sequencing was PBMCs. These receptors originate from a young man in good health and CMV-seropositive. Both conserved end residues are part of each CDR3. The order of the fields is clone size, V gene, D gene, J gene, CDR3 DNA, CDR3 protein. The D gene is left open where the match is weak. Part of the rows lack a size; the others show once, few, many or a class for expanded clones.

-,TRBV19,TRBD2,TRBJ2-1,TGTGCCAGCCATAGCGGGAGGGCCGGCGGTGAGCAGTTCTTC,CASHSGRAGGEQFF
-,TRBV28,TRBD2,TRBJ2-7,TGTGCCAGCAGTGTCGGGGGGAGGAACGAGCAGTACTTC,CASSVGGRNEQYF
few,TRBV10-2,-,TRBJ1-1,TGCGCCAGTCTTGGGAGTTTGTCCACTGAAGCTTTCTTT,CASLGSLSTEAFF
-,TRBV9,-,TRBJ1-1,TGTGCCAGCAGCGTAGCTACCACCCCAGGTCCCACTGAAGCTTTCTTT,CASSVATTPGPTEAFF
-,TRBV6-5,-,TRBJ2-2,TGTGCCAGCAGTTACGAGCAGGGGCCCACCGGGGAGCTGTTTTTT,CASSYEQGPTGELFF
-,TRBV5-1,-,TRBJ2-1,TGCGCCAGCAGCTTGGGAGGGAGAGAGGTTTTGGATGAGCAGTTCTTC,CASSLGGREVLDEQFF
-,TRBV5-4,TRBD2,TRBJ2-1,TGTGCCAGCAGCTTGGGGCTAGCGGGACACAATGAGCAGTTCTTC,CASSLGLAGHNEQFF
-,TRBV28,TRBD1,TRBJ2-3,TGTGCCAGCAGTCTGGCCACAGGGGCAGATACGCAGTATTTT,CASSLATGADTQYF
-,TRBV14,TRBD1,TRBJ1-3,TGTGCCAGCAGCCCCGGGGGACAGCGATGGTTGGGAAACACCATATATTTT,CASSPGGQRWLGNTIYF
-,TRBV10-1,-,TRBJ2-3,TGCGCCAGCACCCCAGGGGGGGATACGCAGTATTTT,CASTPGGDTQYF
-,TRBV11-1,TRBD2,TRBJ2-1,TGTGCCAGCAGCTTAGTAGCGGGGGAGTCCAATGAGCAGTTCTTC,CASSLVAGESNEQFF
-,TRBV30,TRBD2,TRBJ2-1,TGTGCCTGGAGTTTGTACGGGACTAGCTACCCCAGAGAGCAGTTCTTC,CAWSLYGTSYPREQFF
-,TRBV18,-,TRBJ2-7,TGTGCCAGCTCACCAGGACGGGACTACGAGCAGTACTTC,CASSPGRDYEQYF
-,TRBV10-3,TRBD1,TRBJ1-2,TGTGCCATCACCTCGGACAGGGATGGCTACACCTTC,CAITSDRDGYTF
-,TRBV28,TRBD2,TRBJ2-1,TGTGCCAGCCTTAAATCAGCGGGAGGGTACAATGAGCAGTTCTTC,CASLKSAGGYNEQFF
-,TRBV9,-,TRBJ2-5,TGTGCCAGCAGCGTAGCCAGTCTTGAAGAGACCCAGTACTTC,CASSVASLEETQYF
-,TRBV19,TRBD1,TRBJ1-2,TGTGCCACCCGAAAACAGGGGCGCCGGGTCTATGGCTACACCTTC,CATRKQGRRVYGYTF
-,TRBV9,-,TRBJ2-1,TGTGCCAGCAGCCCAGGGGGGCCTTTTAGCGTTACTGAGCAGTTCTTC,CASSPGGPFSVTEQFF
-,TRBV19,TRBD1,TRBJ1-1,TGTGCCAGTAGTCCAGACAGGGAGAGCACTGAAGCTTTCTTT,CASSPDRESTEAFF
-,TRBV7-9,-,TRBJ2-4,TGTGCCAGCAGCTTAGAGACTAGTGTCGCCAAAAACATTCAGTACTTC,CASSLETSVAKNIQYF
-,TRBV7-6,TRBD1,TRBJ2-7,TGTGCCAGCAGCTTCGGGACAGGTCTAACCTACGAGCAGTACTTC,CASSFGTGLTYEQYF
-,TRBV2,TRBD2,TRBJ2-2,TGTGCCAGCAGTTCTAGGACTAGCGGGAGGGCCCCATACCTCACCGGGGAGCTGTTTTTT,CASSSRTSGRAPYLTGELFF
-,TRBV4-1,TRBD1,TRBJ1-1,TGCGCCAGCAGCCGGCAGGGGGAAGTGAACACTGAAGCTTTCTTT,CASSRQGEVNTEAFF